Each of the 8 T cell receptor beta chains below was sequenced from the same sample in a study of cytomegalovirus exposure and HLA in healthy donors. Primers included in the PCR were 60 Vbeta and 13 Jbeta primers. Using immunoSEQ multiplex PCR, the repertoire was profiled, and TCRdb retains in-frame clones only, with some absent. The sample holds around 210,000 clones. The sample was PBMCs. The receptors were sampled from a girl aged 2-10 years in good health and CMV-seropositive.

The chain joins TRBV28 to TRBJ2-1, with TRBD2 matching 15 bases. CDR3 length equals 17 residues. With 2 bases clipped from V and 12 bases from J, the junction kept 11 bases outside the gene matches. CDR1 is MDHEN and CDR2 is SYDVKM in the germline V gene. In DNA form, the CDR3 reads TGTGCCAGCAGTTTACTCAGAGCCGGGACTAGCGGGAGGCGGCAGTTCTTC. It yields the protein CASSLLRAGTSGRRQFF.

CDR3 DNA sequence: TGTGCCAGCAGTCCACCCGTCAGGGAAATCTATGGCTACACCTTC. Protein: CASSPPVREIYGYTF. This chain connects TRBV6-1 to TRBJ1-2; D may be TRBD1 (5 bases). Trimming removed 5 bases from V and 4 bases from J, with 17 bases in between. Germline V gene lookup returns CDR1 MNHNS and CDR2 SASEGT. This CDR3 is built from 15 residues.

CDR3 nucleotides: TGTGCCAGCAGCTTTGACAGGTCCTACGAGCAGTACTTC. Encoded protein: CASSFDRSYEQYF. V and J are TRBV5-4 and TRBJ2-7, with D tentatively TRBD1 (6 bases). This CDR3 has 13 amino acids. Per germline, CDR1 SGHNT and CDR2 YYREEE (reference sequence). Trimming shortened V by 2 bases and J by 1 base, and 7 bases separated the two germline ends.

The V gene is TRBV5-1, the J gene TRBJ1-6, with 7 bases that match TRBD1. V shed 3 bases and J 7 bases; nucleotides not matched to a gene: 1. Germline-derived CDR1 and CDR2 are SGHRS and YFSETQ. The CDR3 is made up of 13 amino acids. The CDR3 is CASSWGQNSPLHF. The CDR3 nucleotides read TGCGCCAGCAGCTGGGGACAGAATTCACCCCTCCACTTT. The entire variable domain, with the rest obtained from reference TRBV5-1 and TRBJ1-6, is as follows: KAGVTQTPRYLIKTRGQQVTLSCSPISGHRSVSWYQQTPGQGLQFLFEYFSETQRNKGNFPGRFSGRQFSNSRSEMNVSTLELGDSALYLCASSWGQNSPLHFGNGTRLTVT.

The chain has TRBV5-1 and TRBJ2-2, with 8 bases aligning to TRBD2. Germline CDR1 is SGHRS and CDR2 is YFSETQ. The V and J ends lost 4 bases and 2 bases, in that order; junction bases with no gene match: 10. The CDR3 loop spans 17 amino acids. The CDR3 sequence is CASSPLFGLANTGELFF. The CDR3 DNA is TGCGCCAGCAGCCCCCTCTTTGGACTAGCAAACACCGGGGAGCTGTTTTTT.

The chain joins TRBV7-9 to TRBJ2-5; D is perhaps TRBD2 (6 bases). The CDR3 contains 14 residues. Germline V gene sequence: CDR1 SEHNR, CDR2 FQNEAQ (reference sequence). Trimming shortened V by 8 bases and J by 5 bases, and 18 bases separated the two germline ends. The CDR3 region is CASRPNPGVETQYF. The CDR3 nucleotides are TGTGCCAGCCGCCCGAACCCGGGAGTGGAGACCCAGTACTTC.

The chain has TRBV19 and TRBJ2-3; 11 nucleotides align to TRBD2. The length of the CDR3 is 16 residues. Germline CDR1 reads LNHDA; CDR2 reads SQIVND (reference sequence). V gave up 6 bases and J gave up 1 base; unmatched junction bases: 6. CDR3: CASSRGLAGRTDTQYF. The CDR3 bases are TGTGCCAGTAGCCGCGGACTAGCGGGCCGCACAGATACGCAGTATTTT.

V and J are TRBV2 and TRBJ2-5; TRBD1 agrees at 7 bases. The CDR3 is made up of 14 amino acids. The junction had 5 bases not matched to a gene; V was cut back by 6 bases and J by 1 base. The germline CDR1 and CDR2 sequences are SNHLY and FYNNEI. CDR3: CASSEWTGQETQYF. As DNA, the CDR3 is TGTGCCAGCAGCGAATGGACAGGCCAAGAGACCCAGTACTTC.